A selection of T cell receptor beta chains follows, all from one sample in a study of graft-versus-host responses after intestinal transplantation. These receptors are not linked to any known antigen. Data came from immunoSEQ multiplex PCR; TCRdb stores just in-frame clones and leaves some out. The sample has about 93,000 clones; about 93% are singletons. The sequences come from unstimulated CD8+ T cells sorted from spleen or lymph node cells, collected before intestinal transplant. The receptors were sampled from a human donor who received an intestinal transplant. Both conserved end residues are part of each CDR3. The order of the fields is D gene, clone size, V gene, J gene, CDR3 DNA, CDR3 protein. D genes are given only for firm matches. Not every row has a clone size; where given, it reads once, few, many or a size class.

TRBD1	.	TRBV6-5	TRBJ2-2	TGTGCCAGCGGTGGCTGGGACAGAAACACCGGGGAGCTGTTTTTT	CASGGWDRNTGELFF
TRBD2	.	TRBV4-1	TRBJ2-1	TGCGCCAGCAGCCCAAGCAATAGCGGGGGGGCTGACGAGCAGTTCTTC	CASSPSNSGGADEQFF
.	.	TRBV2	TRBJ1-5	TGTGCCAGCAGTGAACTGGGAGAGTATAGCAATCAGCCCCAGCATTTT	CASSELGEYSNQPQHF
.	once	TRBV4-1	TRBJ1-3	TGCGCCAGCAGTCCAACAGGTTCCCCTGGAAACACCATATATTTT	CASSPTGSPGNTIYF
.	.	TRBV5-4	TRBJ1-6	TGTGCCAGCAGCGAATCCGGGCAGACAGGTGCGGGTTCACCCCTCCACTTT	CASSESGQTGAGSPLHF
TRBD1	.	TRBV30	TRBJ2-1	TGTGCCTGGACTCCCGACAGGGGGCTTGGGAATGAGCAGTTCTTC	CAWTPDRGLGNEQFF
.	.	TRBV9	TRBJ1-6	TGTGCCAGCAGCGCAGGGTCTTCACCCCTCCACTTT	CASSAGSSPLHF
.	few	TRBV2	TRBJ1-2	TGTGCCAGCCGGGGGGGTAACTATGGCTACACCTTC	CASRGGNYGYTF
TRBD1	.	TRBV7-8	TRBJ2-5	TGTGCCAGCAGCTTAGGGACAGGCGAGCAAGAGACCCAGTACTTC	CASSLGTGEQETQYF
.	.	TRBV27	TRBJ1-6	TGTGCCAGCAGTTTGGTAGGGAGCTCCTATAATTCACCCCTCCACTTT	CASSLVGSSYNSPLHF
TRBD1	.	TRBV6-5	TRBJ2-1	TGTGCCAGCAGTTACTCGAGGGACAGGGTGACGGAGCAGTTCTTC	CASSYSRDRVTEQFF